The clone carrying this TCR beta chain occurred once. Its antigen is unknown. Unmatched junction bases numbered 4, after V lost 5 bases and J lost 2 bases. The CDR3 spans 15 residues. CDR1 and CDR2 (germline): SGHVS, FQNEAQ. These data are taken from a study of T cell responses to AZD1222 COVID-19 vaccine. Study-level results: It was only after the peak T cell response that any repertoires were sampled.

Repertoires were generated with immunoSEQ multiplex PCR, while TCRdb's copy carries only in-frame clones and drops some. The sample lists 150,000 to 200,000 clones, 92% occurring once. This specimen consisted of peripheral blood, obtained 28 days after the second AZD1222 dose. The source is an adult who received the AZD1222 COVID-19 vaccine. This rearrangement joins TRBV7-8 to TRBJ1-2; 11 nucleotides align to TRBD1. The DNA of the CDR3 is TGTGCCAGCAGCAAAGGGACAGGGGGGAACTATGGCTACACCTTC. Protein product: CASSKGTGGNYGYTF.